This TCR beta chain is from a study of beta chain features in type 1 diabetes. Study-wide results and limits: Type 1 diabetes patients had TCRB CDR3s that were shorter (moderately but significantly so) in all four CD4+ subsets. Short templates might get an advantage during PCR, and this would be equal in patients and controls. In type 1 diabetes patients, VDJ junctions had fewer insertions; deletions at these junctions were more frequent.

In its sample, this clone was seen a few times. Its antigen is not known. The CDR3 loop spans 18 amino acids. Every participating donor gave one draw, a heparinised blood sample averaging approximately 120 mL. Using CD45RO/CCR7/CD25/CD127/CD95/CD27, CD4+ naive, central memory, regulatory and stem cell-like memory cells were sorted. Every isolated RNA sample was fully reverse transcribed, so sequencing captured expressed TCRB transcripts. Sequencing was performed with immunoSEQ multiplex PCR; in TCRdb, only in-frame clones are kept and a portion is missing. The sample lists 640,000 or so clones; around 15% were seen once.

This sequence joins TRBV21-1 and TRBJ2-7; no DNA check was done on the table's D call, TRBD1. TRBV21-1 is an annotated pseudogene. The receptor comes from a man younger than 35 with type 1 diabetes. The sample consisted of naive CD4+ T cells from blood. The CDR3 DNA reads TGTGCCAGCAACCAATCCCCAGCCCACCAACAGGGATTGTACGAGCAGTACTTC. Protein sequence: CASNQSPAHQQGLYEQYF.